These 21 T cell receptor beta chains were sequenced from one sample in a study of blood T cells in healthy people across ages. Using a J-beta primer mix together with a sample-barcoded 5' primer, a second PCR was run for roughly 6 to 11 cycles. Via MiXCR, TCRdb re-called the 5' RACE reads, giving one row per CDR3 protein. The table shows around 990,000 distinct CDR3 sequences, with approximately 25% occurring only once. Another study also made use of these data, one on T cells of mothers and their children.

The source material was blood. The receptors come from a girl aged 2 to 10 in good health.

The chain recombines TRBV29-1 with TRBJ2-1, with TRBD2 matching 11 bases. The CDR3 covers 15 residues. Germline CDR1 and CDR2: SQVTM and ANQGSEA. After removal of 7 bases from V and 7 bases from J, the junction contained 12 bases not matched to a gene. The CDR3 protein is CSATSLAGGENEQFF. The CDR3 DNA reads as TGCAGCGCTACATCTCTAGCGGGAGGAGAAAATGAGCAGTTCTTC.

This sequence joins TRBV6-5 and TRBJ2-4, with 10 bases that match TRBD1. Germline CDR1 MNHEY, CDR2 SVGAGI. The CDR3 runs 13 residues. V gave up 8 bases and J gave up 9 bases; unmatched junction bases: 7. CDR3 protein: CASSYGTGVIQYF. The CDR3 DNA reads TGTGCCAGCTCCTACGGGACAGGGGTCATTCAGTACTTC.

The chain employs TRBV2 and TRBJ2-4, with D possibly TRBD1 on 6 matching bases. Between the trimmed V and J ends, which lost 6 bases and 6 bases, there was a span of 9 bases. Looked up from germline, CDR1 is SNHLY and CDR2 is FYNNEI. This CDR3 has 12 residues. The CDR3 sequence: CASRPGANIQYF. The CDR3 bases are TGTGCCAGCAGGCCAGGGGCAAACATTCAGTACTTC. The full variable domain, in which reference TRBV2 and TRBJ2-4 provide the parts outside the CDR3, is EPEVTQTPSHQVTQMGQEVILRCVPISNHLYFYWYRQILGQKVEFLVSFYNNEISEKSEIFDDQFSVERPDGSNFTLKIRSTKLEDSAMYFCASRPGANIQYFGAGTRLSVL.

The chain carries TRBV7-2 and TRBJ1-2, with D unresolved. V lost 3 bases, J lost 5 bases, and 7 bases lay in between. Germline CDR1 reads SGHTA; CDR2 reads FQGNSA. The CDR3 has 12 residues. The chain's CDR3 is CASSLMGYGYTF. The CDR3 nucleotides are TGTGCCAGCAGCTTGATGGGATATGGCTACACCTTC.

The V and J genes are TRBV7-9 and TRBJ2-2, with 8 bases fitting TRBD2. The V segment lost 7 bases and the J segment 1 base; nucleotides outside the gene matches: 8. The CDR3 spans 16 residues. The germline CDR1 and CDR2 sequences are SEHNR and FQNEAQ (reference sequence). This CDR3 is CASTSPSGRNTGELFF. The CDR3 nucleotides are TGTGCCAGCACCTCCCCCAGCGGGAGGAACACCGGGGAGCTGTTTTTT. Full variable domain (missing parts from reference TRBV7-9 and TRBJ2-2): DTGVSQNPRHKITKRGQNVTFRCDPISEHNRLYWYRQTLGQGPEFLTYFQNEAQLEKSRLLSDRFSAERPKGSFSTLEIQRTEQGDSAMYLCASTSPSGRNTGELFFGEGSRLTVL.

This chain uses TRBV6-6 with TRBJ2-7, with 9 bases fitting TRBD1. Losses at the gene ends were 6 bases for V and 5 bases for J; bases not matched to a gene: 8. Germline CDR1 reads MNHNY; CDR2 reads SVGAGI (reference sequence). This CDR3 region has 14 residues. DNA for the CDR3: TGTGCCAGCAGCTGGGGGACAGGGAGCAACGAGCAGTACTTC. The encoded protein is CASSWGTGSNEQYF.

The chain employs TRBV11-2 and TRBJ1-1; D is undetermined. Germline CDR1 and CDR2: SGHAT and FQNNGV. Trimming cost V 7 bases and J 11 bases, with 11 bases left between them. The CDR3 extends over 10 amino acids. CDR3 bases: TGTGCCAGCACCGGTCTTGAGGCTTTCTTT. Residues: CASTGLEAFF.

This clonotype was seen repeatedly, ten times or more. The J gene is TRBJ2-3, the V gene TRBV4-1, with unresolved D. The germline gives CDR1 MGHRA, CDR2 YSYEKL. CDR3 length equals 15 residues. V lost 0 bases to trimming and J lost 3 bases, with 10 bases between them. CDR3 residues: CASSQDGVGTDTQYF. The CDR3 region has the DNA TGCGCCAGCAGCCAAGATGGGGTAGGAACAGATACGCAGTATTTT.

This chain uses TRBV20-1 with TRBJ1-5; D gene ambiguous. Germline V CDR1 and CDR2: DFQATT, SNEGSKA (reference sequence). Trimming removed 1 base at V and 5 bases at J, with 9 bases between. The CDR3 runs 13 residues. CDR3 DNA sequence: TGCAGTGCTAGAGGGGGTGGAGATCAGCCCCAGCATTTT. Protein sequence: CSARGGGDQPQHF.

DNA of the CDR3: TGCAGTGCTAGAGATGTGGGCGCGGGGTTCGGTGGACCAGATACGCAGTATTTT. Translated: CSARDVGAGFGGPDTQYF. V and J are TRBV20-1 and TRBJ2-3; tentative D call: TRBD2 (6 bases). The ends were cut back, 0 bases at V and 4 bases at J, with 23 bases in the middle. CDR1 is DFQATT and CDR2 is SNEGSKA in the germline V gene (reference sequence). The CDR3 loop spans 18 amino acids.

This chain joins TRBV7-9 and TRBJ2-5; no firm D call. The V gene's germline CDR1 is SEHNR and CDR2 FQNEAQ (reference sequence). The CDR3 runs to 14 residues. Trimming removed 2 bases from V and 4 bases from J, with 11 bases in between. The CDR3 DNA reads TGTGCCAGCAGCTTAACTCGGAGCGTAGAGACCCAGTACTTC. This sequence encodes CASSLTRSVETQYF.

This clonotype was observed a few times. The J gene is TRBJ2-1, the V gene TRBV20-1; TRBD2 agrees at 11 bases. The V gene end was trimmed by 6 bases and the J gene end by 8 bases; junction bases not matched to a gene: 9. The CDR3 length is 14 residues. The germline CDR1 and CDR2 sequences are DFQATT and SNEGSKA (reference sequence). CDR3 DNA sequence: TGCAGTGCCGCAACCGGGACTAGCGGACATGAGCAGTTCTTC. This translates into CSAATGTSGHEQFF.

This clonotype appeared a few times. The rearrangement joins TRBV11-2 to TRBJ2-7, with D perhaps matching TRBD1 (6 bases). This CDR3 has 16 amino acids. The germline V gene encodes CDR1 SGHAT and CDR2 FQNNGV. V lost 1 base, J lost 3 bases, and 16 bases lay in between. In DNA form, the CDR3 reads TGTGCCAGCAGCTTAGTCGGGACAAACCCTTTCTACGAGCAGTACTTC. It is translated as CASSLVGTNPFYEQYF.

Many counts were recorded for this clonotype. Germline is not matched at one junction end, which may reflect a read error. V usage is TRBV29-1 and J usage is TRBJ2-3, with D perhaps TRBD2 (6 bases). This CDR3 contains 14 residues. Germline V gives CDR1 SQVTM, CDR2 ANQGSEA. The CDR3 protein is CSELGGRDTDTQYF. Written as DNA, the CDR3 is TGCAGCGAGCTAGGAGGGAGAGACACAGATACGCAGTACTTT.

The CDR3 DNA is TGTGCCAGCAGCTTGATTCCAACTACCACAGATACGCAGTATTTT. This gives the protein CASSLIPTTTDTQYF. The chain uses TRBV5-5 and TRBJ2-3, with D hard to call. The germline V gene encodes CDR1 SGHKS and CDR2 YYEKEE (reference sequence). The CDR3 spans 15 residues. V lost 1 base, J lost 2 bases, and 11 bases lay in between.

The CDR3 DNA reads TGCGCCAGCAGCTTGAGGCCAGGGGCGCAAGAGACCCAGTACTTC. Encoded protein: CASSLRPGAQETQYF. The V and J genes are TRBV5-1 and TRBJ2-5; possibly TRBD1 for D (6 bases). Trimming removed 1 base at V and 2 bases at J, with 12 bases between. In germline, CDR1 is SGHRS, CDR2 YFSETQ. The CDR3 spans 15 residues.

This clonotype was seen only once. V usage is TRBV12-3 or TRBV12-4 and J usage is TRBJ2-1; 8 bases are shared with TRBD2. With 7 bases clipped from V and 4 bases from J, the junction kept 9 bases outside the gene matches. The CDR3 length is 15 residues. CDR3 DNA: TGTGCCAGCATCGCCTCTAGCGGGCGATACAATGAGCAGTTCTTC. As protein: CASIASSGRYNEQFF.

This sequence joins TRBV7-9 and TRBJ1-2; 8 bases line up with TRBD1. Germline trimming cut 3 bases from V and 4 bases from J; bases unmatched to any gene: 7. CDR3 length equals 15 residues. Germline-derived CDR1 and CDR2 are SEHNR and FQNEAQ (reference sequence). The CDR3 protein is CASSLRTGTGYGYTF. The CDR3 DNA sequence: TGTGCCAGCAGCTTGAGGACCGGGACAGGCTATGGCTACACCTTC. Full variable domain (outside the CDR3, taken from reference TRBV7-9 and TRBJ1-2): DTGVSQNPRHKITKRGQNVTFRCDPISEHNRLYWYRQTLGQGPEFLTYFQNEAQLEKSRLLSDRFSAERPKGSFSTLEIQRTEQGDSAMYLCASSLRTGTGYGYTFGSGTRLTVV.

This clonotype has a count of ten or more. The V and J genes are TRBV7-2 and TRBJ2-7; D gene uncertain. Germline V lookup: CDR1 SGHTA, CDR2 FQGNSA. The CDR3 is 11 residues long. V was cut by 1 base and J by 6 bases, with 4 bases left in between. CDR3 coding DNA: TGTGCCAGCAGCTTAGTCTCCGAGCAGTACTTC. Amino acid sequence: CASSLVSEQYF.

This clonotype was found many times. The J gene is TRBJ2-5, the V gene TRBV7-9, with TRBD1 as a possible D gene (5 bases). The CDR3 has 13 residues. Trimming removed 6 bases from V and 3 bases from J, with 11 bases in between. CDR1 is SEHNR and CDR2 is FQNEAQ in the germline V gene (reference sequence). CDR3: CASSLLREETQYF. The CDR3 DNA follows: TGTGCCAGCAGTTTACTCAGGGAAGAGACCCAGTACTTC. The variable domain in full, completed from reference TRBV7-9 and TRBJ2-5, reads DTGVSQNPRHKITKRGQNVTFRCDPISEHNRLYWYRQTLGQGPEFLTYFQNEAQLEKSRLLSDRFSAERPKGSFSTLEIQRTEQGDSAMYLCASSLLREETQYFGPGTRLLVL.

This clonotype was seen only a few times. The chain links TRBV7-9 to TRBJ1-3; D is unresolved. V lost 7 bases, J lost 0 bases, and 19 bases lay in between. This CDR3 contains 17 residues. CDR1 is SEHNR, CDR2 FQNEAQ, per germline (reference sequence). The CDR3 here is CASTDVGRTDSGNTIYF. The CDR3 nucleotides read TGTGCCAGCACCGATGTCGGCCGGACGGACTCTGGAAACACCATATATTTT.